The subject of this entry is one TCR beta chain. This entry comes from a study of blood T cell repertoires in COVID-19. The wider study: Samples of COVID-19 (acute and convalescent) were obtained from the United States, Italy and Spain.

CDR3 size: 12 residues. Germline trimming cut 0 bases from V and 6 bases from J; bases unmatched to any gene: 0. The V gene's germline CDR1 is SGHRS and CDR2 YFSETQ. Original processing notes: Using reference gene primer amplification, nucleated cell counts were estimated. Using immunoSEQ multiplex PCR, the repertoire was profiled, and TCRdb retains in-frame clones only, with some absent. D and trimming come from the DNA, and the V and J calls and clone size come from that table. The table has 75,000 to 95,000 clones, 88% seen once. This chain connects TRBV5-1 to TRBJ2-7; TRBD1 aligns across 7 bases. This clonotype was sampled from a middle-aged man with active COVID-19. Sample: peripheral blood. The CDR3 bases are TGCGCCAGCAGCTTGGGGACAGGCGAGCAGTACTTC. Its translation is CASSLGTGEQYF.